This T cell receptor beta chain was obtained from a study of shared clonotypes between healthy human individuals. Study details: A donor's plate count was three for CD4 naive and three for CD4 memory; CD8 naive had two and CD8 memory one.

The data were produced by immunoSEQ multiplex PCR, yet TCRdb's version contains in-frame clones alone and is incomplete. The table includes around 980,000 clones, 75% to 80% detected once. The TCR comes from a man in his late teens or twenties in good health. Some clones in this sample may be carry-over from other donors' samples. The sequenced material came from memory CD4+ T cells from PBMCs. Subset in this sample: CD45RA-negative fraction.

CDR3 sequence: CASEAVTDTQYF. CDR3 DNA sequence: TGTGCCAGCGAGGCCGTCACAGATACGCAGTATTTT. This sequence joins TRBV28 and TRBJ2-3; D remains ambiguous. CDR3 length: 12 residues. V lost 8 bases, J lost 2 bases, and 8 bases lay in between. Germline V gives CDR1 MDHEN, CDR2 SYDVKM.